Listed below are T cell receptor beta chains from one sample, sequenced in a study of control samples from healthy donors and cancer patients. Generated by immunoSEQ multiplex PCR, the TCRdb table keeps only in-frame clones and is missing some. Among 170,000 or so clones listed, roughly 89% were seen once. The sequenced sample consisted of blood. These receptors were obtained from a woman between 45 and 60 years old in good health. Both conserved end residues are part of each CDR3. D genes are given only for firm matches. The size field is filled for only some rows; it gives once, few, many or a size class.

CDR3 | DNA | length | size | D | J | V
CASSSAWTGGDETQYF | TGTGCCAGCAGCTCAGCCTGGACAGGGGGCGATGAGACCCAGTACTTC | 16 | few | TRBD1 | TRBJ2-5 | TRBV5-4
CASSQVFLGPDTQYF | TGCGCCAGCAGCCAAGTGTTTCTGGGTCCCGATACGCAGTATTTT | 15 | once | - | TRBJ2-3 | TRBV4-3
CASTDSLGYGYTF | TGTGCCAGCACGGACAGCCTCGGCTATGGCTACACCTTC | 13 | - | - | TRBJ1-2 | TRBV18
CASSQVGDYGYTF | TGCGCCAGCAGCCAAGTAGGGGACTATGGCTACACCTTC | 13 | - | - | TRBJ1-2 | TRBV4-1
CASGQGAISYEQYF | TGTGCCAGCGGGCAGGGGGCAATCTCCTACGAGCAGTACTTC | 14 | - | TRBD1 | TRBJ2-7 | TRBV6-5
CASSQGRISGNTIYF | TGCGCCAGCAGCCAAGGGCGTATCTCTGGAAACACCATATATTTT | 15 | - | - | TRBJ1-3 | TRBV4-1
CASSQYSSNEQFF | TGTGCCAGCAGTCAGTACTCCTCGAATGAGCAGTTCTTC | 13 | once | - | TRBJ2-1 | TRBV12-3/TRBV12-4
CASSLAGQSGEAFF | TGCGCCAGCAGCTTGGCCGGACAGTCGGGTGAAGCTTTCTTT | 14 | - | - | TRBJ1-1 | TRBV5-1
CASSVRDSNTEAFF | TGTGCCAGCAGCGTCCGGGACAGCAACACTGAAGCTTTCTTT | 14 | - | TRBD1 | TRBJ1-1 | TRBV7-8
CASRDRDRANNEQFF | TGTGCCAGCCGCGACCGGGACAGGGCCAACAATGAGCAGTTCTTC | 15 | - | TRBD1 | TRBJ2-1 | TRBV5-4
CASTQDPSRKPQHF | TGTGCCAGTACCCAGGATCCCTCAAGGAAGCCCCAGCATTTT | 14 | - | - | TRBJ1-5 | TRBV19